A single T cell receptor (beta chain) is shown here with its context. Its antigen is unknown. Library preparation (for TCRbeta) was performed with unique molecular identifiers. TCRdb re-analysed the PCR reads in MiXCR, keeping a single row per CDR3 protein. The sample includes a few hundred thousand distinct CDR3 sequences, over 25% seen only once; the top ten take around a third. The sample belongs to a study of T-cell reconstitution after alpha-beta-depleted transplantation in children. Regarding the study as a whole: Certain patients had high TCRbeta diversity at day 60, and it came from recipient T cells and thymic progenitors that survived. Where alpha-beta T cells came from about two months after transplant was reportedly several hundred expanded graft clones. T cells produced anew were the main source of T-cell counts and diversity one year after transplant.

The CDR3 loop spans 12 amino acids. In germline, CDR1 is DFQATT, CDR2 SNEGSKA (reference sequence). Trimming removed 6 bases at V and 1 base at J, with 7 bases between. This clonotype originated in a boy in the first two years of life with Wiskott-Aldrich syndrome, due to receive a stem cell transplant. V is TRBV20-1 and J is TRBJ1-5; tentatively, D is TRBD1 (5 bases). Sequencing was performed on PBMCs, taken before TCRalphabeta/CD19-depleted stem cell transplant. The CDR3 nucleotides are TGCAGTGCACGGGACAGCAATCAGCCCCAGCATTTT. Translating it yields CSARDSNQPQHF.